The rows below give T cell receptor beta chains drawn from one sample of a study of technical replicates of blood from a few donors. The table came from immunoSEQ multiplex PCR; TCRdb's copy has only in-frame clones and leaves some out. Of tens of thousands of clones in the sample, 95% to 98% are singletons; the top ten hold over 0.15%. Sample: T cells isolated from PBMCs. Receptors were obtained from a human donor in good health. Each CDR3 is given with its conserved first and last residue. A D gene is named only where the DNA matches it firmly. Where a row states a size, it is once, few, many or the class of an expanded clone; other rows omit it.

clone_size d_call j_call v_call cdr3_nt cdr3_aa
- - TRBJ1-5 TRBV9 TGTGCCAGCGGACTGCCCGGTCAGCCCCAGCATTTT CASGLPGQPQHF
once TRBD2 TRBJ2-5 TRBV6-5 TGTGCCAGCAGTTACTCACTAGCGGGGGGGCGGGAGACCCAGTACTTC CASSYSLAGGRETQYF
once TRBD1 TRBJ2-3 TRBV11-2 TGTGCCAGCAGCCCCGACGGGACAGTTTACGTGGATACGCAGTATTTT CASSPDGTVYVDTQYF
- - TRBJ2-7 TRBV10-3 TGTGCCATCAGCCAGGACTATAGCGCCTCCTACGAGCAGTACTTC CAISQDYSASYEQYF
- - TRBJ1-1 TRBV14 TGTGCCAGCAGCCAAGAAAACAACTGGGAGACGAACACTGAAGCTTTCTTT CASSQENNWETNTEAFF
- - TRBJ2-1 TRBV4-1 TGCGCCAGCAGTAGGAGCCCCGTGTACAATGAGCAGTTCTTC CASSRSPVYNEQFF
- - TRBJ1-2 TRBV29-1 TGCAGCGTTGAATTAGGAGAACAAATCCCTGGCTACACCTTC CSVELGEQIPGYTF
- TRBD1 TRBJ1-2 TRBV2 TGTGCCAGCAGGGCGGGACAGCCGTCCGGCTACACCTTC CASRAGQPSGYTF
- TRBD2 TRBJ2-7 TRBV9 TGTGCCAGCAGCTCGGGACTAGCGGTGTCCTACGAGCAGTACTTC CASSSGLAVSYEQYF
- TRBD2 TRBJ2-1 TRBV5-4 TGTGCCAGCAGGACTAGCGGGGGGGCAGTACCCTACAATGAGCAGTTCTTC CASRTSGGAVPYNEQFF
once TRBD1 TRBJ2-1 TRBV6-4 TGTGCCAGCAGTGACTCGGGACAGGGGTGGAATGAGCAGTTCTTC CASSDSGQGWNEQFF
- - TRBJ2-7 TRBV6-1 TGTGCCAGCTCAGGGGCCTACGAGCAGTACTTC CASSGAYEQYF
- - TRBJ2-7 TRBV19 TGTGCTGCAGCCCCCGGGGGCGGGGGCTCCTACGAGCAGTACTTC CAAAPGGGGSYEQYF
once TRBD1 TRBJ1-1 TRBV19 TGTGCCAGCCGGACAGGGTATTACACTGAAGCTTTCTTT CASRTGYYTEAFF
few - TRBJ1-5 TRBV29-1 TGCAGCGTTAGTGGGGACATGTATCAGCCCCAGCATTTT CSVSGDMYQPQHF
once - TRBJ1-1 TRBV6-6 TGTGCCAGCAGGCGCAATACTGAAGCTTTCTTT CASRRNTEAFF
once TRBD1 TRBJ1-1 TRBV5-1 TGCGCCAGCAGCCAGACGGGACAGGGATCGTACACTGAAGCTTTCTTT CASSQTGQGSYTEAFF
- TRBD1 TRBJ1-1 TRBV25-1 TGTGCCAGCAGTGAGGCAGGGGGCACTGAAGCTTTCTTT CASSEAGGTEAFF
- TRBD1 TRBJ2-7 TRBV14 TGTGCCAGCAGCCTGATCCGGGACAGGGAGCCCTACGAGCAGTACTTC CASSLIRDREPYEQYF
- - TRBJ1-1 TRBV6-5 TGTGCCAGCAGGTCAAACACTGAAGCTTTCTTT CASRSNTEAFF
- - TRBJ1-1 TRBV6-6 TGTGCCAGTCTGGTGGGCGGGGCGGACACTGAAGCTTTCTTT CASLVGGADTEAFF
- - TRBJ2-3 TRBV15 TGTGCCACCAGCAGACCAGACACAGATACGCAGTATTTT CATSRPDTDTQYF
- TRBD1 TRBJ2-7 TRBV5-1 TGCGCCAGCAGATCCTCGACAGGGCCCTACGAGCAGTACTTC CASRSSTGPYEQYF
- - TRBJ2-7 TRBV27 TGTGCCAGCAGCCAAGGAGGGGACGAGCAGTACTTC CASSQGGDEQYF
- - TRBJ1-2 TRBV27 TGTGCCAGCAGTTTAAGGGGGGGGTCCTATGGCTACACCTTC CASSLRGGSYGYTF
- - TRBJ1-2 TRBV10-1 TGCGCCAGCAGTGAGATCAGGGGTGGAGGCTACACCTTC CASSEIRGGGYTF
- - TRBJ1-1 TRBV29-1 TGCAGCGTTGGAGTGGTAAACACTGAAGCTTTCTTT CSVGVVNTEAFF
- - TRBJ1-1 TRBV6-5 TGTGCCAGCAGCGAGGTTTTGCGGATTTACACTGAAGCTTTCTTT CASSEVLRIYTEAFF
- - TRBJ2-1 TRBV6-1 TGTGCCAGCAGTACACGACTAGATTTCAATGAGCAGTTCTTC CASSTRLDFNEQFF
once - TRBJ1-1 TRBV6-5 TGTGCCAGCAGTTACTCGAAACGGGGGACTGAAGCTTTCTTT CASSYSKRGTEAFF
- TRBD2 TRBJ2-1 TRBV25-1 TGTGCCAGCAGCCTCCCGGGACTAGCGAACTACAATGAGCAGTTCTTC CASSLPGLANYNEQFF
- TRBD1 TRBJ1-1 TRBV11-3 TGTGCCAGCGGGGACAGTTCTATGAACACTGAAGCTTTCTTT CASGDSSMNTEAFF
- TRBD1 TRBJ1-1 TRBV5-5 TGTGCCAGCAGCCAGAAACAGATAGGACAGGGAGAAGCTTTCTTT CASSQKQIGQGEAFF
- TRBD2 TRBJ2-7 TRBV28 TGTGCCAGCAGTACACAGCGGGAGGAGGTCTACGAGCAGTACTTC CASSTQREEVYEQYF
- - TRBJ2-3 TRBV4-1 TGCGCCAGCAGCCAAGGGAGACTTAGCACAGATACGCAGTATTTT CASSQGRLSTDTQYF
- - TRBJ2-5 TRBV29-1 TGCAGCGTTGAAGACGGGCAGGGAAAGACCCAGTACTTC CSVEDGQGKTQYF
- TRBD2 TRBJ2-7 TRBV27 TGTGCCAGCAGTTCCAGCGGGGGATACTACGAGCAGTACTTC CASSSSGGYYEQYF
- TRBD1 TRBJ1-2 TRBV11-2 TGTGCCAGCAGCCCTATAGGGGGACAGGGGAACTATGGCTACACCTTC CASSPIGGQGNYGYTF
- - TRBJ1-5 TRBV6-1 TGTGCCAGCAGGGAAGCCTCAGGGATTTACGGCAATCAGCCCCAGCATTTT CASREASGIYGNQPQHF
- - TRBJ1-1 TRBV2 TGTGCCAGCAGTGCGGAGACTGACACTGAAGCTTTCTTT CASSAETDTEAFF
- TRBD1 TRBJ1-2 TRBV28 TGTGCCAGCAGTTTTATCGGGCGACAGGGTAGGAATGGCTACACCTTC CASSFIGRQGRNGYTF
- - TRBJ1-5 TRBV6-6 TGTGCCACCCTTGGACAGTTTAATCAGCCCCAGCATTTT CATLGQFNQPQHF
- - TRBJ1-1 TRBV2 TGTGCCAGCAGGGAGCCCGGGAACACTGAAGCTTTCTTT CASREPGNTEAFF
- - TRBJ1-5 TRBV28 TGTGCCAGCAGTTTCTTTCAGGGGACCCAGCATTTT CASSFFQGTQHF
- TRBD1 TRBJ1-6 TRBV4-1 TGCGCCAGCAGCCAAGGGACAGGGTTTTCACCCCTCCACTTT CASSQGTGFSPLHF
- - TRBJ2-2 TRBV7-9 TGTGCCAGCAGCTTAGAGGGGGAAACCGGGGAGCTGTTTTTT CASSLEGETGELFF
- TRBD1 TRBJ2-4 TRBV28 TGTGCCAGCCACCCTGGGGGGACAGGAGGAAACATTCAGTACTTC CASHPGGTGGNIQYF
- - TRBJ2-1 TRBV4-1 TGCGCCAGCAGCCAAGATGGGGCGCAGCAGTTCTTC CASSQDGAQQFF
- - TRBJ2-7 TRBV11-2 TGTGCCAGCAGCTTGAGCGACATGCTAAGGGGGATCGGTTACGAGCAGTACTTC CASSLSDMLRGIGYEQYF
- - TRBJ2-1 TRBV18 TGTGCCAGCTCACCACCGGCGCTAGCCAGTGAGCAGTTCTTC CASSPPALASEQFF
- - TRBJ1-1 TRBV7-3 TGTGCCAGCAGACCCACCGGCCCCGGGAGGGGAGCTTTCTTT CASRPTGPGRGAFF
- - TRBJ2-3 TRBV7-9 TGTGCCAGCAGCTCCCTGGGCAGGGGCGGCTCAGATACGCAGTATTTT CASSSLGRGGSDTQYF